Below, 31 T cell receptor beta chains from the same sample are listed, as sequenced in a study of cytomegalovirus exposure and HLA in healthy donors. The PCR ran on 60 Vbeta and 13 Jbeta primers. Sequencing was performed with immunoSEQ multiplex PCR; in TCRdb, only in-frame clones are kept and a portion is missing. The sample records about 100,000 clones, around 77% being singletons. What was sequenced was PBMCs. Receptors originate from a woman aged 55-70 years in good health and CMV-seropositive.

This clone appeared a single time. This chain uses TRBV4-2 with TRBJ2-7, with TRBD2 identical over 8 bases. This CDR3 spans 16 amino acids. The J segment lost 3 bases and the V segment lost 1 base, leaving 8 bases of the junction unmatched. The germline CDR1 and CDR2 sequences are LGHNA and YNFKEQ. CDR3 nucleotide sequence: TGTGCCAGCAGCCAAGTTCAAGCGGGAGTGGGCTACGAGCAGTACTTC. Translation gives CASSQVQAGVGYEQYF.

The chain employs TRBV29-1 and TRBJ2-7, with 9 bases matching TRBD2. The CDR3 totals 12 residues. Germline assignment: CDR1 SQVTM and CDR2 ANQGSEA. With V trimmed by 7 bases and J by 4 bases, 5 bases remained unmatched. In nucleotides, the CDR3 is TGCAGCGCAGGCGGGGGGGGGTACGAGCAGTACTTC. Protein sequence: CSAGGGGYEQYF.

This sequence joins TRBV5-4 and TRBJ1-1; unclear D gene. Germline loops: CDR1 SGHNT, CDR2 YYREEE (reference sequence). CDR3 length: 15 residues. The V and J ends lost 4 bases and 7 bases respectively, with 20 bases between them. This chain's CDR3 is CASSITTGSSFEAFF. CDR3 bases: TGTGCCAGCAGCATCACTACCGGGTCTTCTTTTGAAGCTTTCTTT.

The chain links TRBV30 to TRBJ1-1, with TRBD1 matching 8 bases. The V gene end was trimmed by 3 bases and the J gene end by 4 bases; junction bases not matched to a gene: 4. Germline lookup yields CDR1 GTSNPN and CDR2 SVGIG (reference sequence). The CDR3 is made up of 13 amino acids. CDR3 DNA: TGTGCCTGGAGCGGACAGGGCCGCACTGAAGCTTTCTTT. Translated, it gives CAWSGQGRTEAFF.

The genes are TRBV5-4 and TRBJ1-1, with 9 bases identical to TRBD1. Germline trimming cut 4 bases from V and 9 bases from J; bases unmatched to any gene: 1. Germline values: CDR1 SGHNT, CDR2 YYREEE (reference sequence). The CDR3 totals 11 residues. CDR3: CASSGTGQAFF. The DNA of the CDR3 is TGTGCCAGCAGCGGGACAGGGCAAGCTTTCTTT.

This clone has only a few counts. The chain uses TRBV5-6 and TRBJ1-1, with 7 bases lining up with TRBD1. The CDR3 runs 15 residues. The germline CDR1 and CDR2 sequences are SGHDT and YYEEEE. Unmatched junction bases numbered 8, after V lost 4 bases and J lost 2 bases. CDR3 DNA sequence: TGTGCCAGCAGCCCCTGGACAGGCCTCAACACTGAAGCTTTCTTT. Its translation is CASSPWTGLNTEAFF.

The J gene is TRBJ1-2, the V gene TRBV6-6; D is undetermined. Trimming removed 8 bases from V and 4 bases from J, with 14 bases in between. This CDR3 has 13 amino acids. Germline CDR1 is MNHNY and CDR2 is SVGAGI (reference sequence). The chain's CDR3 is CASFNPTGYGYTF. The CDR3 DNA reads TGTGCCAGCTTTAATCCGACGGGCTATGGCTACACCTTC.

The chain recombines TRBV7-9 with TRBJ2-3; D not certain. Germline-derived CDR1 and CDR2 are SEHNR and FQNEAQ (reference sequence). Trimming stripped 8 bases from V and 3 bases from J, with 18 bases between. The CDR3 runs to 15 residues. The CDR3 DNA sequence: TGTGCCAGCCGTAGCTACCTTGGGTCTACAGATACGCAGTATTTT. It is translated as CASRSYLGSTDTQYF.

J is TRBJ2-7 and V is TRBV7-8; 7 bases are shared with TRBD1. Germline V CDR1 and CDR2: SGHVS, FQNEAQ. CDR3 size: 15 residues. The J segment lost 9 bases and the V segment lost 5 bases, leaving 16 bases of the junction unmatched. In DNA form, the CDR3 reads TGTGCCAGCAGCCGCCCCGGGACAGATTGGAAAGGGCAGTACTTC. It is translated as CASSRPGTDWKGQYF.

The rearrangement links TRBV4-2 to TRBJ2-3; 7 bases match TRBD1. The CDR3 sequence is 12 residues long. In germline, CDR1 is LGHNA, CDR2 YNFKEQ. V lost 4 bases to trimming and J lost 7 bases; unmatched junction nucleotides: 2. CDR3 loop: CASSRDSHTQYF. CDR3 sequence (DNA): TGTGCCAGCAGCCGGGACAGTCATACGCAGTATTTT.

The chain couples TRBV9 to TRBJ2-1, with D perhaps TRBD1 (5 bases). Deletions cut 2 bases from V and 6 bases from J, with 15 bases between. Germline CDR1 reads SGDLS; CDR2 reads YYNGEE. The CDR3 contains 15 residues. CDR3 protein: CASSVSGSLLNEQFF. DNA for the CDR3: TGTGCCAGCAGCGTTTCAGGGTCCCTTCTCAATGAGCAGTTCTTC.

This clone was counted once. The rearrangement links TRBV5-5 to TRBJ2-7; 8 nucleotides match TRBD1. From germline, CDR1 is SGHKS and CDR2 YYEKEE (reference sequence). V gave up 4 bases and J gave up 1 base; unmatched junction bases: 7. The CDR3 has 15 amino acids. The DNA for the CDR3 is TGTGCCAGCAGCCCAGGACAGGGAGTATCCTACGAGCAGTACTTC. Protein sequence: CASSPGQGVSYEQYF.

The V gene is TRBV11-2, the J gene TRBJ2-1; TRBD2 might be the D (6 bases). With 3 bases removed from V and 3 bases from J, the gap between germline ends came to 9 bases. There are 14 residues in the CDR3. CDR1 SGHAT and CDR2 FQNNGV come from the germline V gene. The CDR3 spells CASSFRGGYNEQFF. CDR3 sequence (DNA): TGTGCCAGCAGCTTTAGGGGAGGCTACAATGAGCAGTTCTTC.

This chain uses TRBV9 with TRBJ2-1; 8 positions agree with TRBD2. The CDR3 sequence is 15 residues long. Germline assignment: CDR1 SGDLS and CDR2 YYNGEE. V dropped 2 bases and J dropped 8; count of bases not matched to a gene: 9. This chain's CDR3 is CASSVSGLASHEQFF. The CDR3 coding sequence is TGTGCCAGCAGCGTGTCAGGACTAGCTTCCCATGAGCAGTTCTTC.

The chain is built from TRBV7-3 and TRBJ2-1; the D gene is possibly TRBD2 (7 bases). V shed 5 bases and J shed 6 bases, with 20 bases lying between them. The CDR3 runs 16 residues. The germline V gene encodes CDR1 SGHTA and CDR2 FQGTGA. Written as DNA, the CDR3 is TGTGCCAGCAGCCCGGGGGGCAGGGTGCTCGTCAATGAGCAGTTCTTC. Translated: CASSPGGRVLVNEQFF.

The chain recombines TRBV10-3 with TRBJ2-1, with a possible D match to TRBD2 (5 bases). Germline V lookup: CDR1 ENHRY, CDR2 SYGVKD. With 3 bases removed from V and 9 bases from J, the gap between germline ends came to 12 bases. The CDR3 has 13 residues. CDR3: CAISEGSSGEQFF. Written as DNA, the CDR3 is TGTGCCATCAGTGAAGGGAGTTCGGGTGAGCAGTTCTTC.

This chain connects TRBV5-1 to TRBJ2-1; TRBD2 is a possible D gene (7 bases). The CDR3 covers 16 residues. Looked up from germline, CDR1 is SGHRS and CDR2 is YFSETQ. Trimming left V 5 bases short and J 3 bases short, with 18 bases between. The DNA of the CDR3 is TGCGCCAGCAGTCCGGGGGGCGGGAGCGGCTACAATGAGCAGTTCTTC. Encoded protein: CASSPGGGSGYNEQFF.

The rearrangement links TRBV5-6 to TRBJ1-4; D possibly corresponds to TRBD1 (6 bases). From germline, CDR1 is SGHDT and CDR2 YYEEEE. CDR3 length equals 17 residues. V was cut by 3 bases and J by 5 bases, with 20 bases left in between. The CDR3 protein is CASSSRGHSLRNEKLFF. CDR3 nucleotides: TGTGCCAGCAGCTCCCGGGGACATTCCCTTCGGAATGAAAAACTGTTTTTT.

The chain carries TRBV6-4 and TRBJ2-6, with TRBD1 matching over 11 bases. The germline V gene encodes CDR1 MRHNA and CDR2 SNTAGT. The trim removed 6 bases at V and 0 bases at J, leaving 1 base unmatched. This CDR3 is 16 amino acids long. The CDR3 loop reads CASSGTGGSGANVLTF. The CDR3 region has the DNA TGTGCCAGCAGCGGGACAGGGGGCTCTGGGGCCAACGTCCTGACTTTC.

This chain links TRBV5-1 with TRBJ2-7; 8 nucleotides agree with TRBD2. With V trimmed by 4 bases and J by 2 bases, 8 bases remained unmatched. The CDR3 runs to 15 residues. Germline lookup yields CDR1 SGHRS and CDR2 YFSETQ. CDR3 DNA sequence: TGCGCCAGCAGCGTACGAGCGGGAGACGCCTACGAGCAGTACTTC. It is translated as CASSVRAGDAYEQYF.

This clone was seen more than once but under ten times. The CDR3 protein is CASGRGASGANVLTF. DNA for the CDR3: TGTGCCAGCGGTCGGGGGGCCTCTGGGGCCAACGTCCTGACTTTC. The chain recombines TRBV5-4 with TRBJ2-6; tentative D call: TRBD2 (7 bases). This CDR3 spans 15 amino acids. The V and J ends lost 7 bases and 0 bases respectively, with 11 bases between them. CDR1 SGHNT and CDR2 YYREEE come from the germline V gene (reference sequence). The complete variable domain, with remaining parts taken from reference TRBV5-4 and TRBJ2-6, reads ETGVTQSPTHLIKTRGQQVTLRCSSQSGHNTVSWYQQALGQGPQFIFQYYREEENGRGNFPPRFSGLQFPNYSSELNVNALELDDSALYLCASGRGASGANVLTFGAGSRLTVL.

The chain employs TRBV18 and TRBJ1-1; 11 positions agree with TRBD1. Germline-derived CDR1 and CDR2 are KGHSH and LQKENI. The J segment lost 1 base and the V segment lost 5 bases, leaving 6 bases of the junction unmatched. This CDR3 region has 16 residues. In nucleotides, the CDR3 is TGTGCCAGCTCATCCGGACAGGGGGCTACGAACACTGAAGCTTTCTTT. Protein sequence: CASSSGQGATNTEAFF.

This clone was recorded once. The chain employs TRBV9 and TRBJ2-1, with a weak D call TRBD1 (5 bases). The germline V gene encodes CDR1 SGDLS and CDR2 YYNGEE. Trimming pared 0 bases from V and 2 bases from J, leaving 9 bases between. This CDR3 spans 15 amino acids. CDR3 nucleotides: TGTGCCAGCAGCGTAGTAGGGGCAGCCTACAATGAGCAGTTCTTC. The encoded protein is CASSVVGAAYNEQFF.

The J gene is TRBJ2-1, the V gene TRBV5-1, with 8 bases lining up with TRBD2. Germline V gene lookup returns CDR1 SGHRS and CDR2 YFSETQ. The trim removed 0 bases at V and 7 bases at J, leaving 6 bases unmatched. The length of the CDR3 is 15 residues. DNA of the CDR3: TGCGCCAGCAGCTTGGGGGGACTAGTGCTGAATGAGCAGTTCTTC. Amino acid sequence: CASSLGGLVLNEQFF.

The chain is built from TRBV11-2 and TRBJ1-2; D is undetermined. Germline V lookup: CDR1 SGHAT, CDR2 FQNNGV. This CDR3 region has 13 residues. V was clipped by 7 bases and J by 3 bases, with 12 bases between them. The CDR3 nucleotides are TGTGCCAGCACCCGAGAAGAAGACTATGGCTACACCTTC. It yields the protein CASTREEDYGYTF.

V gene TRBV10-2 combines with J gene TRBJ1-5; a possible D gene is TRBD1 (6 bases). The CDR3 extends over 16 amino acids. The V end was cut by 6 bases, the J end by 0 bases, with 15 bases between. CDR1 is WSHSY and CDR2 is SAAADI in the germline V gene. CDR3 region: CASRTPDSYSNQPQHF. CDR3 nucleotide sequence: TGCGCCAGCAGGACGCCGGACAGCTATAGCAATCAGCCCCAGCATTTT.

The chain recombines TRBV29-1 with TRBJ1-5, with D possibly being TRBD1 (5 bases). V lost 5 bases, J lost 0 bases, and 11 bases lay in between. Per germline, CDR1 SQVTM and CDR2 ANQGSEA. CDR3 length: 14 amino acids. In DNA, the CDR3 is TGCAGCGTTAGACAGCAAGATAGCAATCAGCCCCAGCATTTT. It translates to CSVRQQDSNQPQHF.

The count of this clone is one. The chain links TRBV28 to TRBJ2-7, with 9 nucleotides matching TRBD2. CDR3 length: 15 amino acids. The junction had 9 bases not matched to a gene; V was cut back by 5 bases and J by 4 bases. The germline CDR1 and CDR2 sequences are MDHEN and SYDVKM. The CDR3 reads CASSGTSRFSYEQYF. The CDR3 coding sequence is TGTGCCAGCAGTGGGACTAGCAGATTTTCGTACGAGCAGTACTTC.

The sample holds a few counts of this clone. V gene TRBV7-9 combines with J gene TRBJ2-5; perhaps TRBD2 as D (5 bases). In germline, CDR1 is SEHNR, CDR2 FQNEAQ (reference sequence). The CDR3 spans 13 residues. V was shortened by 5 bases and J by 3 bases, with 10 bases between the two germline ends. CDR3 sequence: CASSIREKETQYF. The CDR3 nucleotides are TGTGCCAGCAGCATCCGGGAAAAAGAGACCCAGTACTTC.

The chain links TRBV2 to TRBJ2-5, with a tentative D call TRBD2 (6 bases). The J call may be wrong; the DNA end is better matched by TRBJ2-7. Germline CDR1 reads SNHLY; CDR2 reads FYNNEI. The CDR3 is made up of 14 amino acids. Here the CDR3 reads CASTRDSSSYEQYF. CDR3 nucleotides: TGTGCCAGCACTCGGGACTCAAGCTCCTACGAGCAGTACTTC.

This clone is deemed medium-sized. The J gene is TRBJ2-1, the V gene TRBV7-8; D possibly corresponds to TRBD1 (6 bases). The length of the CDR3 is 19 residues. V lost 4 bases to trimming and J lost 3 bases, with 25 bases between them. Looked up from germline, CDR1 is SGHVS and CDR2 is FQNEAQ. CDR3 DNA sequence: TGTGCCAGCAGCTCCCCTCTCGGTCGAACACAGGGTGGCTACAATGAGCAGTTCTTC. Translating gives CASSSPLGRTQGGYNEQFF.